This T cell receptor (beta chain) derives from a study of T-cell reconstitution after alpha-beta-depleted transplantation in children (dated by TCRdb to the mid-2010s). Turning to the overall study: T-cell immune reconstitution after TCRalphabeta/CD19-depleted allogeneic hematopoietic cell transplantation in children was quantitatively tracked in the study by means of TCR repertoire profiling.

The library was built by means of PCR. Sequencing instrument: Illumina HiSeq 2500. TCR libraries were prepared with molecular barcoding, using unique molecular identifiers to normalize TCRbeta repertoire quantification. TCRdb reprocessing: public reads trimmed at Q25 with fastp, clones called with MiXCR, in-frame beta chains kept. For every CDR3 protein sequence, its rows merge into one entry that carries the most common genes and DNA. The sample yields 360,000 or so distinct CDR3 sequences; around 20% were counted once. The ten largest clones represent 3% to 4% of the sample. A note on this clonotype: It lacks a known antigen. Per-base qualities were not stored, and no clone one base away is much larger.

Its CDR3 holds 15 amino acids, cysteine through phenylalanine. The sequence is cut down to CDR3 DNA, 45 bases in frame from base 1. The germline V gene (reference sequence) sets CDR1 to SGHAT and CDR2 to FQDESV. Cut back by 2 bases and 4 bases, the V and J ends lie 15 bases apart. The source of this sequence is a human donor who donated a stem cell graft to a child with acute myeloid leukemia. Sequencing was performed on PBMCs from the stem cell graft donor, taken from the stem cell graft. The V and J segments used are TRBV11-1 and TRBJ2-7; D gene: possibly TRBD2, on 6 matching bases. The CDR3 sequence is CASSLMRGDGYEQYF. The DNA sequence is given as TGTGCCAGCAGCTTAATGCGGGGAGACGGGTACGAGCAGTACTTC.